Each of the 21 T cell receptor beta chains below was sequenced from the same sample in a study of blood T cell repertoires in COVID-19. Data came from immunoSEQ multiplex PCR; TCRdb stores just in-frame clones and leaves some out. The sample holds over 350,000 clones; roughly nine tenths are singletons and the top ten take 0.7% to 0.95%. Material: PBMCs or T cells enriched from blood (not recorded which). The receptors shown here come from a middle-aged woman who had been exposed to COVID-19.

V gene TRBV10-3 combines with J gene TRBJ1-1, with D possibly matching TRBD1 (6 bases). This CDR3 comprises 13 residues. Trimming stripped 5 bases from V and 6 bases from J, with 13 bases between. In germline, CDR1 is ENHRY, CDR2 SYGVKD. DNA for the CDR3: TGTGCCATCAGTCCAGGGGAAGAGGCTGAAGCTTTCTTT. This gives the protein CAISPGEEAEAFF.

The chain joins TRBV2 to TRBJ2-2, with D possibly being TRBD1 (6 bases). Trimming cost V 6 bases and J 2 bases, with 7 bases left between them. Germline V CDR1 and CDR2: SNHLY, FYNNEI. This CDR3 contains 13 residues. The CDR3 nucleotides are TGTGCCAGCAGCAGGGGAAACACCGGGGAGCTGTTTTTT. This translates into CASSRGNTGELFF. Filled out from reference TRBV2 and TRBJ2-2, the complete variable domain reads EPEVTQTPSHQVTQMGQEVILRCVPISNHLYFYWYRQILGQKVEFLVSFYNNEISEKSEIFDDQFSVERPDGSNFTLKIRSTKLEDSAMYFCASSRGNTGELFFGEGSRLTVL.

V is TRBV19 and J is TRBJ1-4; no reliable D call. V was trimmed by 8 bases and J by 3 bases, leaving 13 bases between them. CDR3 size: 14 residues. The germline gives CDR1 LNHDA, CDR2 SQIVND (reference sequence). CDR3 amino acids: CASSTGKSNEKLFF. The DNA of the CDR3 is TGTGCCAGTTCAACCGGGAAGTCTAATGAAAAACTGTTTTTT.

The CDR3 sequence is CASSPDSYNEQFF. CDR3 coding DNA: TGCGCCAGCAGCCCGGACAGCTACAATGAGCAGTTCTTC. The rearrangement joins TRBV5-1 to TRBJ2-1; D might be TRBD1 (6 bases). V lost 4 bases, J lost 3 bases, and 8 bases lay in between. The CDR3 covers 13 residues. Per the germline V gene, CDR1 is SGHRS and CDR2 is YFSETQ.

The chain joins TRBV28 to TRBJ1-4; TRBD1 aligns across 7 bases. After removal of 3 bases from V and 3 bases from J, the junction contained 10 bases not matched to a gene. Germline CDR1 and CDR2: MDHEN and SYDVKM. CDR3 length equals 17 residues. CDR3 nucleotide sequence: TGTGCCAGCAGTTTCCCCAGGGGGGATGGGTCTAATGAAAAACTGTTTTTT. The encoded protein is CASSFPRGDGSNEKLFF. The whole variable domain, remainder taken from reference TRBV28 and TRBJ1-4, is DVKVTQSSRYLVKRTGEKVFLECVQDMDHENMFWYRQDPGLGLRLIYFSYDVKMKEKGDIPEGYSVSREKKERFSLILESASTNQTSMYLCASSFPRGDGSNEKLFFGSGTQLSVL.

The genes are TRBV5-1 and TRBJ2-2, with 9 bases lining up with TRBD1. This CDR3 has 16 amino acids. V lost 0 bases and J lost 7; bases outside the gene matches: 7. CDR1 SGHRS and CDR2 YFSETQ come from the germline V gene. CDR3 residues: CASSLAGTGRNGELFF. DNA of the CDR3: TGCGCCAGCAGCTTGGCGGGGACAGGGCGTAACGGGGAGCTGTTTTTT.

V usage is TRBV5-4 and J usage is TRBJ2-1; TRBD2 aligns across 7 bases. Per germline, CDR1 SGHNT and CDR2 YYREEE (reference sequence). The J segment lost 6 bases and the V segment lost 5 bases, leaving 5 bases of the junction unmatched. This CDR3 has 13 residues. Here the CDR3 reads CASRRGRVNEQFF. DNA of the CDR3: TGTGCCAGCAGGCGGGGGAGAGTCAATGAGCAGTTCTTC.

V and J are TRBV30 and TRBJ1-4; unclear D gene. The CDR3 runs 12 residues. The V gene lost 2 bases and the J gene lost 5 bases, with 6 bases spanning the gap. Germline assignment: CDR1 GTSNPN and CDR2 SVGIG (reference sequence). CDR3 coding DNA: TGTGCCTGGAGTCCCCGGAATGAAAAACTGTTTTTT. This translates into CAWSPRNEKLFF.

This clone was recorded a few times. The V call is TRBV7-6, the J call TRBJ2-5, with 9 nucleotides matching TRBD2. This CDR3 has 16 amino acids. Looked up from germline, CDR1 is SGHVS and CDR2 is FNYEAQ. The J segment lost 4 bases and the V segment lost 0 bases, leaving 6 bases of the junction unmatched. The CDR3: CASSLALASGIETQYF. For the CDR3, the DNA is TGTGCCAGCAGCTTAGCCCTGGCTAGCGGGATAGAGACCCAGTACTTC.

The chain has TRBV5-1 and TRBJ2-1; the match to TRBD1 covers 8 bases. V lost 4 bases, J lost 2 bases, and 8 bases stayed unmatched. CDR3 size: 16 residues. Germline lookup yields CDR1 SGHRS and CDR2 YFSETQ. The CDR3 region is CASSPGTGGPYNEQFF. The CDR3 DNA sequence: TGCGCCAGCAGCCCTGGGACAGGAGGGCCCTACAATGAGCAGTTCTTC.

The rearrangement links TRBV15 to TRBJ2-5, with D perhaps matching TRBD2 (5 bases). Germline CDR1 is LNHNV and CDR2 is YYDKDF (reference sequence). Trimming left V 1 base short and J 4 bases short, with 19 bases between. This CDR3 is 17 amino acids long. The CDR3 reads CATSRAVRAQGGETQYF. CDR3 in DNA: TGTGCCACCAGCAGAGCAGTTCGGGCGCAAGGAGGAGAGACCCAGTACTTC. Together with reference TRBV15 and TRBJ2-5, the CDR3 gives the full variable domain: DAMVIQNPRYQVTQFGKPVTLSCSQTLNHNVMYWYQQKSSQAPKLLFHYYDKDFNNEADTPDNFQSRRPNTSFCFLDIRSPGLGDTAMYLCATSRAVRAQGGETQYFGPGTRLLVL.

This clone was detected once. The genes are TRBV5-1 and TRBJ2-1; D ambiguous. This CDR3 has 13 amino acids. CDR1 is SGHRS and CDR2 is YFSETQ in the germline V gene. V lost 7 bases and J 3 bases, leaving 11 bases between the germline ends. CDR3: CASQRPDYNEQFF. The CDR3, as DNA: TGCGCCAGCCAGCGTCCGGACTACAATGAGCAGTTCTTC.

The genes are TRBV10-3 and TRBJ1-6; D unclear. The CDR3 sequence is 16 residues long. V was trimmed by 0 bases and J by 4 bases, leaving 10 bases between them. Germline V gene sequence: CDR1 ENHRY, CDR2 SYGVKD. CDR3 coding DNA: TGTGCCATCAGTGAGTCGCGGGATTTGTATAATTCACCCCTCCACTTT. Protein: CAISESRDLYNSPLHF.

The J gene is TRBJ2-3, the V gene TRBV4-1; D call uncertain. V was shortened by 1 base and J by 1 base, with 6 bases between the two germline ends. This CDR3 is built from 14 residues. Germline-derived CDR1 and CDR2 are MGHRA and YSYEKL. As DNA, the CDR3 is TGCGCCAGCAGCCAAGCCCCCGGCACAGATACGCAGTATTTT. Translated: CASSQAPGTDTQYF.

The chain carries TRBV18 and TRBJ2-7; D remains ambiguous. Trimming pared 6 bases from V and 5 bases from J, leaving 8 bases between. This CDR3 has 11 amino acids. Germline lookup yields CDR1 KGHSH and CDR2 LQKENI. This chain's CDR3 is CASSLDDEQYF. CDR3 nucleotide sequence: TGTGCCAGCTCGCTAGATGACGAGCAGTACTTC.

The chain uses TRBV19 and TRBJ1-6; TRBD1 is a possible D gene (5 bases). The CDR3 contains 14 residues. Trimming pared 3 bases from V and 10 bases from J, leaving 13 bases between. Looked up from germline, CDR1 is LNHDA and CDR2 is SQIVND (reference sequence). The DNA of the CDR3 is TGTGCCAGTAGTATCGGCGGGGGTTTGTCACCCCTCCACTTT. It translates to CASSIGGGLSPLHF.

In regard to this clone: The junction differs from germline at one of its ends, possibly a read error. The V call is TRBV2, the J call TRBJ1-3; 7 bases fit TRBD1. Germline V lookup: CDR1 SNHLY, CDR2 FYNNEI. The CDR3 totals 13 residues. CDR3 in DNA: TGTGCCAGCAGTGATTCTTGGGGACAGCCTAAAACTTTT. It translates to CASSDSWGQPKTF.

The chain is built from TRBV30 and TRBJ1-4; D is perhaps TRBD1 (6 bases). The ends were cut back, 2 bases at V and 2 bases at J, with 9 bases in the middle. Germline assignment: CDR1 GTSNPN and CDR2 SVGIG (reference sequence). The CDR3 has 14 residues. DNA for the CDR3: TGTGCCTGGAGTCTCGGACAGACTAATGAAAAACTGTTTTTT. It codes for CAWSLGQTNEKLFF.

The chain has TRBV24-1 and TRBJ2-7, with TRBD1 as a possible D gene (6 bases). The CDR3 runs to 15 residues. The V end lost 3 bases, the J end lost 3 bases, and 14 bases lay between the germline ends. The germline gives CDR1 KGHDR, CDR2 SFDVKD. The CDR3 here is CATSDPRTEYYEQYF. The CDR3 DNA is TGTGCCACCAGTGATCCTCGGACAGAGTACTACGAGCAGTACTTC.

The chain uses TRBV18 and TRBJ1-5; TRBD1 matches at 8 bases. CDR1 is KGHSH and CDR2 is LQKENI in the germline V gene. The CDR3 length is 12 residues. The junction had 1 base not matched to a gene; V was cut back by 8 bases and J by 4 bases. This CDR3 reads CASGQGNQPQHF. CDR3 sequence (DNA): TGTGCCAGCGGACAGGGAAATCAGCCCCAGCATTTT.

This chain links TRBV3-1 (or the pseudogene TRBV3-2) with TRBJ1-2; D not resolved. Germline V gene data show CDR1 as LGHDT and CDR2 as YNNKEL (reference sequence). The CDR3 is 17 amino acids. With 0 bases removed from V and 3 bases from J, the gap between germline ends came to 17 bases. Here the CDR3 reads CASSQEGERFIDYGYTF. CDR3 bases: TGTGCCAGCAGCCAAGAAGGAGAAAGGTTTATTGACTATGGCTACACCTTC.